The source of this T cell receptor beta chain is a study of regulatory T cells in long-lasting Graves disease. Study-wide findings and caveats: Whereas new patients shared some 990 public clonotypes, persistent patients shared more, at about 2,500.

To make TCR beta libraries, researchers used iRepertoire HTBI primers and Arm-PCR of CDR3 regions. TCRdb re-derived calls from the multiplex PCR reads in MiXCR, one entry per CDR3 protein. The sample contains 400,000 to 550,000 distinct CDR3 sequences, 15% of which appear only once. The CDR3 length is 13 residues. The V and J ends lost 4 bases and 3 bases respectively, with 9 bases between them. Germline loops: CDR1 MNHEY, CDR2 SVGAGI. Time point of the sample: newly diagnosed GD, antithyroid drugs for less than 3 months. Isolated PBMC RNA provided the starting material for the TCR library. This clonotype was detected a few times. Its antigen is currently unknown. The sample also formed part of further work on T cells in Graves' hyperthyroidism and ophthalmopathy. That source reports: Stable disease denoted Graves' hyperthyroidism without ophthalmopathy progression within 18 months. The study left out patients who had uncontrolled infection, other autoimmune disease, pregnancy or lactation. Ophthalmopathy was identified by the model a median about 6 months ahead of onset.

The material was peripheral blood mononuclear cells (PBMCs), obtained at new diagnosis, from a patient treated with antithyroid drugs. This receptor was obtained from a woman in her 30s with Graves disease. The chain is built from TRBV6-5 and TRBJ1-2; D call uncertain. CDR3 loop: CASSSPWDYGYTF. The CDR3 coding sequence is TGTGCCAGCAGTTCTCCATGGGACTATGGCTACACCTTC.